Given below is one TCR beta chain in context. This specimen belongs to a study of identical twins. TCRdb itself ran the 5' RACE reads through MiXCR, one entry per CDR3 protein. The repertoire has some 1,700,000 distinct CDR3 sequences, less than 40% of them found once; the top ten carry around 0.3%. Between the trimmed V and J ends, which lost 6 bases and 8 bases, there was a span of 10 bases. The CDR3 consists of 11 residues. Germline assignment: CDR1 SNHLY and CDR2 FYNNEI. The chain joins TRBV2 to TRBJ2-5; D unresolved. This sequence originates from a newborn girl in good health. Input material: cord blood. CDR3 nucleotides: TGTGCCAGCAGGGGAAATGGTACCCAGTACTTC. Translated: CASRGNGTQYF.